This T cell receptor beta chain was profiled in a study of Ad26.COV2.S vaccination and SARS-CoV-2 variants. Unmatched junction bases numbered 5, after V lost 4 bases and J lost 1 base. CDR1 and CDR2 (germline): SGHDT, YYEEEE. This CDR3 has 15 amino acids. TCRdb's table, derived via immunoSEQ multiplex PCR, lists solely in-frame clones and lacks some. This table holds about 350,000 clones, about 90% found once. The source of this sequence is a human donor who had recovered from COVID-19. The sample here was peripheral blood, taken after recovery from COVID-19. The chain is built from TRBV5-6 and TRBJ2-7; 10 bases are a match to TRBD1. CDR3 in DNA: TGTGCCAGCAGCCCACGGGACAGGGGTTCCTACGAGCAGTACTTC. It specifies CASSPRDRGSYEQYF.